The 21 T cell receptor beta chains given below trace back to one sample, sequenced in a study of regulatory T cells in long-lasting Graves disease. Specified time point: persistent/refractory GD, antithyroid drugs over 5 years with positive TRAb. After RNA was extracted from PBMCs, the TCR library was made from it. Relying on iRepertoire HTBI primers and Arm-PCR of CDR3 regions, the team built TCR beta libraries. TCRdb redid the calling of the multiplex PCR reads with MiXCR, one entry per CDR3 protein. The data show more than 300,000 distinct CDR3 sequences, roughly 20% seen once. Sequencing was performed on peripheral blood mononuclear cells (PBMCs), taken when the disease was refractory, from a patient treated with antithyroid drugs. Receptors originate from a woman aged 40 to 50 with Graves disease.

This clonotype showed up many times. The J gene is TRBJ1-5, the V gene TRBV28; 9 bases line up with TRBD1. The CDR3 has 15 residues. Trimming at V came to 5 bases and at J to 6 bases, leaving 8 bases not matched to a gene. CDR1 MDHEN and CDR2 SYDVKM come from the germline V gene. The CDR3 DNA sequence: TGTGCCAGCAGTCTCCCGACAGGGGGGAGTCAGCCCCAGCATTTT. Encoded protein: CASSLPTGGSQPQHF. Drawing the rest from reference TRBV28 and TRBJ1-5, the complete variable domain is DVKVTQSSRYLVKRTGEKVFLECVQDMDHENMFWYRQDPGLGLRLIYFSYDVKMKEKGDIPEGYSVSREKKERFSLILESASTNQTSMYLCASSLPTGGSQPQHFGDGTRLSIL.

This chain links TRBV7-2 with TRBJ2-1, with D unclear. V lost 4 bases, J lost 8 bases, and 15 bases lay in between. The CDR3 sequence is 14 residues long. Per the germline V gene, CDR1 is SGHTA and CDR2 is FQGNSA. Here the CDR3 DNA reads TGTGCCAGCAGCTGGGGATACTTTGGGGATGAGCAGTTCTTC. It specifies CASSWGYFGDEQFF.

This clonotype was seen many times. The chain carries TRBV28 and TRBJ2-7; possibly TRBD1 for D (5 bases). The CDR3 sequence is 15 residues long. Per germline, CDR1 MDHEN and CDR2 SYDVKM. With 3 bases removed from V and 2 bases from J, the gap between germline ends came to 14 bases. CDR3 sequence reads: CASSFYRGFPYEQYF. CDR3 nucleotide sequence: TGTGCCAGCAGTTTTTATAGGGGCTTCCCCTACGAGCAGTACTTC.

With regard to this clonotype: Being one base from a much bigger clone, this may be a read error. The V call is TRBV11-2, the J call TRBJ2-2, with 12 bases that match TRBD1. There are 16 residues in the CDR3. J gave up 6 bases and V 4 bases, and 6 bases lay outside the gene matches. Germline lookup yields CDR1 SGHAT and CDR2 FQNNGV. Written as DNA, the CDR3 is TGTGCCAGCAGCTACCGGGACAGGGGGCTCCCCGGGGAGCTGTTTTTT. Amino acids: CASSYRDRGLPGELFF. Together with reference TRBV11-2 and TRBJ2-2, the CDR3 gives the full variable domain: EAGVAQSPRYKIIEKRQSVAFWCNPISGHATLYWYQQILGQGPKLLIQFQNNGVVDDSQLPKDRFSAERLKGVDSTLKIQPAKLEDSAVYLCASSYRDRGLPGELFFGEGSRLTVL.

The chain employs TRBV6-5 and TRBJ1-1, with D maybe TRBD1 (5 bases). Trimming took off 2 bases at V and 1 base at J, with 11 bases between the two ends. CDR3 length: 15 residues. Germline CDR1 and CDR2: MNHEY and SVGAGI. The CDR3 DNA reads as TGTGCCAGCAGTTACAATGCAGGGCCGAACACTGAAGCTTTCTTT. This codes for CASSYNAGPNTEAFF.

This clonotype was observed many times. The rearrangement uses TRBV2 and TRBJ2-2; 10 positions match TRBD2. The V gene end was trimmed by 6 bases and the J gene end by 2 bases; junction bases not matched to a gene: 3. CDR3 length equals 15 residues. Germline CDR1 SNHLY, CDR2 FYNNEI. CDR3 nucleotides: TGTGCCAGCAGGGGACTAGCGATAAACACCGGGGAGCTGTTTTTT. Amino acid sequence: CASRGLAINTGELFF. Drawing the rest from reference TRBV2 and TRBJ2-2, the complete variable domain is EPEVTQTPSHQVTQMGQEVILRCVPISNHLYFYWYRQILGQKVEFLVSFYNNEISEKSEIFDDQFSVERPDGSNFTLKIRSTKLEDSAMYFCASRGLAINTGELFFGEGSRLTVL.

CDR3 DNA sequence: TGCGCCAGCAGCTCGGATACAGCAATTGAAAGAGAGACCCAGTACTTC. This encodes CASSSDTAIERETQYF. The chain uses TRBV5-1 and TRBJ2-5; D gene ambiguous. Per germline, CDR1 SGHRS and CDR2 YFSETQ. The CDR3 runs 16 residues. The V and J ends lost 3 bases and 4 bases respectively, with 19 bases between them.

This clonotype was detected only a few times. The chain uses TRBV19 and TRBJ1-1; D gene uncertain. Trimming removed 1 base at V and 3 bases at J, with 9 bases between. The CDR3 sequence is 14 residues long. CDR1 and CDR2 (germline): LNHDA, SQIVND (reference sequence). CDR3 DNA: TGTGCCAGTAGTATAGCTAGGAGGGACACTGAAGCTTTCTTT. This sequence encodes CASSIARRDTEAFF.

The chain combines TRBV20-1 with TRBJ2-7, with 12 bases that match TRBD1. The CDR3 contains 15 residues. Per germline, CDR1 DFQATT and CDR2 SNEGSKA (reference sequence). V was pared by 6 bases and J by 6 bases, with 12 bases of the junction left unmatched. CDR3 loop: CSAKVPGQGAGEQYF. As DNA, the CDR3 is TGCAGTGCCAAAGTCCCGGGACAGGGGGCGGGCGAGCAGTACTTC.

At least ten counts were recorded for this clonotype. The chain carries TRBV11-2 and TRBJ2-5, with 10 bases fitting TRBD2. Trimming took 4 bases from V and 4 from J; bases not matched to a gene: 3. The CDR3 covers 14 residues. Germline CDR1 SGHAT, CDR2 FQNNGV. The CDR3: CASSYLAGGETQYF. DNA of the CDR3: TGTGCCAGCAGCTACTTAGCGGGAGGAGAGACCCAGTACTTC.

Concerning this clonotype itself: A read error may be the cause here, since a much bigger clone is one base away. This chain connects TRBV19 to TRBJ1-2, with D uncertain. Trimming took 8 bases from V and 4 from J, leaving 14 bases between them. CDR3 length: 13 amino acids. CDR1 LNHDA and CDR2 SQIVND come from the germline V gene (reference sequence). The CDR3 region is CASRRTPGYGYTF. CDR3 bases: TGTGCCAGTCGCAGGACCCCCGGCTATGGCTACACCTTC. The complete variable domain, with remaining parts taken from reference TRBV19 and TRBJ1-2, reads DGGITQSPKYLFRKEGQNVTLSCEQNLNHDAMYWYRQDPGQGLRLIYYSQIVNDFQKGDIAEGYSVSREKKESFPLTVTSAQKNPTAFYLCASRRTPGYGYTFGSGTRLTVV.

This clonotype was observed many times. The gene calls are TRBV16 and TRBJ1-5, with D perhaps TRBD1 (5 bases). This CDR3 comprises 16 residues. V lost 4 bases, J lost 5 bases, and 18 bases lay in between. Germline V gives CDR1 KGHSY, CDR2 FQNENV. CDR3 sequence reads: CASSRYPGGNHQPQHF. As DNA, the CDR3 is TGTGCCAGCAGCCGCTACCCGGGGGGAAACCATCAGCCCCAGCATTTT. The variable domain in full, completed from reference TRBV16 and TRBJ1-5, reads GEEVAQTPKHLVRGEGQKAKLYCAPIKGHSYVFWYQQVLKNEFKFLISFQNENVFDETGMPKERFSAKCLPNSPCSLEIQATKLEDSAVYFCASSRYPGGNHQPQHFGDGTRLSIL.

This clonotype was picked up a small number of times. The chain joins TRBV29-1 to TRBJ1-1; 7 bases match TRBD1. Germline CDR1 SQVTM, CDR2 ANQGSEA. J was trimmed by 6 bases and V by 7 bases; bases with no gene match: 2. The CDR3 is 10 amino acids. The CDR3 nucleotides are TGCAGCGGGGGGACAGCTGAAGCTTTCTTT. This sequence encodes CSGGTAEAFF. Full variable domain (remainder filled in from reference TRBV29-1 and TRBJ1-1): SAVISQKPSRDICQRGTSLTIQCQVDSQVTMMFWYRQQPGQSLTLIATANQGSEATYESGFVIDKFPISRPNLTFSTLTVSNMSPEDSSIYLCSGGTAEAFFGQGTRLTVV.

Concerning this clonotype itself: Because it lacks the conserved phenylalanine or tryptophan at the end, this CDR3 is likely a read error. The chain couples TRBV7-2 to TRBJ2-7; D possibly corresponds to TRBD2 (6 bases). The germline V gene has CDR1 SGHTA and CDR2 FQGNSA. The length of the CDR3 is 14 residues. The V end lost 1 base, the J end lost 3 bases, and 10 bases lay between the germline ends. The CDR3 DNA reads TGTGCCAGCAGCTTAGTGGCTAGCGACTACGAGCAGTACCTC. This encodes CASSLVASDYEQYL.

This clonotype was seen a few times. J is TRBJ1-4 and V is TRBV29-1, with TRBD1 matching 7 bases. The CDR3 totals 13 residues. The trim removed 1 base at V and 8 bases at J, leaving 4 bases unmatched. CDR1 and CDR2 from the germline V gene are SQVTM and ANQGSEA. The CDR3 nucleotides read TGCAGCGTTGAAGGACAGGGAGTGGAAAAACTGTTTTTT. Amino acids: CSVEGQGVEKLFF.

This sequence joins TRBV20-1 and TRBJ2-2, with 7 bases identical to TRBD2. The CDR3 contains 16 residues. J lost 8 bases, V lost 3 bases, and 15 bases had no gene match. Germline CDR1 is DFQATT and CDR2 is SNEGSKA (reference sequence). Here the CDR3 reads CSARTSGAGVPGELFF. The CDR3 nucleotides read TGCAGTGCTAGGACCAGTGGGGCGGGAGTTCCGGGGGAGCTGTTTTTT.

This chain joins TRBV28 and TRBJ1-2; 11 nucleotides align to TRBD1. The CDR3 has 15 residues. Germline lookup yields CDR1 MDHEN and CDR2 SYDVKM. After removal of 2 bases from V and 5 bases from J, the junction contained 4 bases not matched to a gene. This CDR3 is CASSLPGTGGYGYTF. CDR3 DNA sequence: TGTGCCAGCAGTTTACCCGGGACAGGGGGATATGGCTACACCTTC.

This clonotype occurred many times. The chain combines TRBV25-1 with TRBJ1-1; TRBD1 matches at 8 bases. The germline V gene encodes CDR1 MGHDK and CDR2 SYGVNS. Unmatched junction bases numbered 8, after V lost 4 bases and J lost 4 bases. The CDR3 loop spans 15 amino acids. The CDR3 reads CASSAPGQGGTEAFF. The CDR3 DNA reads TGTGCCAGCAGTGCACCCGGACAGGGTGGCACTGAAGCTTTCTTT.

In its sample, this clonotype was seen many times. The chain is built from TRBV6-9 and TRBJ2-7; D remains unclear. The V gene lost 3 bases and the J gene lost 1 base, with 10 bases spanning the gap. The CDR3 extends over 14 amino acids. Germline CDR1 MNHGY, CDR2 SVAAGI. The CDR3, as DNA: TGTGCCAGCAGTTACCGCCGCGGATCCTACGAGCAGTACTTC. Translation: CASSYRRGSYEQYF.

The CDR3 bases are TGTGCCAGCAGTGAGGGACTAGCGGTGAGGGGGCAGTTCTTC. It is translated as CASSEGLAVRGQFF. This sequence joins TRBV2 and TRBJ2-4; 11 bases are shared with TRBD2. The DNA end favors TRBJ2-1, so the J call may be wrong. The CDR3 extends over 14 amino acids. Germline CDR1 is SNHLY and CDR2 is FYNNEI.

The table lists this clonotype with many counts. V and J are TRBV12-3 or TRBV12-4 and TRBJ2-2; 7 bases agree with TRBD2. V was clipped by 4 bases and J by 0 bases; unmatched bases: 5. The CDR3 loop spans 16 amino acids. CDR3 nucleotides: TGTGCCAGCAGTTACAGCGGGAAAACGAACACCGGGGAGCTGTTTTTT. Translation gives CASSYSGKTNTGELFF.